This TCR beta chain emerged from a study of blood T cell repertoires in COVID-19. Overall study: Samples representing acute and convalescent COVID-19 were sourced from the United States, Italy and Spain. T cells, B-cell-depleted T cells, or PBMCs provided the cDNA or gDNA that served as material.

As handled by the study authors: Nucleated cell number was recorded as an estimate derived from reference gene primer amplification. TCRdb's table, derived via immunoSEQ multiplex PCR, lists solely in-frame clones and lacks some. V, J and clone size were drawn from that table, and D and trimming were deduced from the DNA. The table lists 200,000 to 250,000 clones, about four fifths of them singletons. The germline gives CDR1 SGHTA, CDR2 FQGNSA. The CDR3 totals 16 residues. Trimming removed 2 bases at V and 4 bases at J, with 14 bases between. The source is a woman of 80 years or more with acute or convalescent COVID-19. The gene calls are TRBV7-2 and TRBJ2-2, with D possibly matching TRBD2 (7 bases). The sample consisted of peripheral blood. The CDR3 loop reads CASSLRGGEFTGELFF. The DNA for the CDR3 is TGTGCCAGCAGCTTAAGAGGGGGGGAATTCACCGGGGAGCTGTTTTTT.